A selection of T cell receptor beta chains follows, all from one sample in a study of blood T cell repertoires in COVID-19. Method: immunoSEQ multiplex PCR; TCRdb's copy keeps in-frame clones and lacks some. The data show about 300,000 clones, about 89% seen once. Source material: PBMCs or T cells enriched from blood (not recorded which). The receptors derive from a woman between 18 and 29 years old who had recovered from COVID-19. Each CDR3 is given with its conserved first and last residue. The order of the fields is D gene, V gene, clone size, CDR3 length, J gene, CDR3 protein, CDR3 DNA. D genes are given only for firm matches. Not every row has a clone size; where given, it reads once, few, many or a size class.

NA	TRBV6-5	NA	13	TRBJ1-1	CASRGVMNTEAFF	TGTGCCAGCAGAGGGGTCATGAACACTGAAGCTTTCTTT
NA	TRBV5-1	NA	11	TRBJ1-1	CASSQDSEAFF	TGCGCCAGCAGCCAGGACAGTGAAGCTTTCTTT
TRBD2	TRBV3-1/TRBV3-2	NA	16	TRBJ2-1	CASSQDPASGRHEQFF	TGTGCCAGCAGCCAAGATCCGGCTAGCGGGAGGCATGAGCAGTTCTTC
NA	TRBV3-1/TRBV3-2	NA	16	TRBJ1-2	CASSPVGAGRFRGYTF	TGTGCCAGCAGCCCGGTGGGGGCCGGTAGATTTCGGGGCTACACCTTC
NA	TRBV5-5	once	16	TRBJ2-6	CASSPAGSSGANVLTF	TGTGCCAGCAGCCCTGCCGGGAGCTCTGGGGCCAACGTCCTGACTTTC
NA	TRBV28	NA	16	TRBJ2-7	CASIPSRSLFSYEQYF	TGTGCCAGCATTCCTTCTAGGAGCCTCTTTTCCTACGAGCAGTACTTC
NA	TRBV29-1	NA	11	TRBJ1-2	CSVGGGHGYTF	TGCAGCGTTGGGGGGGGACATGGCTACACCTTC
NA	TRBV19	NA	14	TRBJ1-1	CASSPAGANTEAFF	TGTGCCAGTAGTCCCGCCGGAGCCAACACTGAAGCTTTCTTT
NA	TRBV6-2/TRBV6-3	few	13	TRBJ1-1	CASSQRENTEAFF	TGTGCCAGCAGCCAACGAGAGAACACTGAAGCTTTCTTT
NA	TRBV15	NA	18	TRBJ1-5	CATSREAAVGVGNQPQHF	TGTGCCACCAGCAGAGAAGCCGCGGTAGGGGTTGGCAATCAGCCCCAGCATTTT
NA	TRBV4-1	NA	14	TRBJ2-7	CASSHPGLIREQYF	TGCGCCAGCAGCCACCCAGGGCTCATTCGGGAGCAGTACTTC
NA	TRBV5-4	NA	14	TRBJ2-6	CASALRSGANVLTF	TGTGCCAGCGCCTTGAGGTCTGGGGCCAACGTCCTGACTTTC